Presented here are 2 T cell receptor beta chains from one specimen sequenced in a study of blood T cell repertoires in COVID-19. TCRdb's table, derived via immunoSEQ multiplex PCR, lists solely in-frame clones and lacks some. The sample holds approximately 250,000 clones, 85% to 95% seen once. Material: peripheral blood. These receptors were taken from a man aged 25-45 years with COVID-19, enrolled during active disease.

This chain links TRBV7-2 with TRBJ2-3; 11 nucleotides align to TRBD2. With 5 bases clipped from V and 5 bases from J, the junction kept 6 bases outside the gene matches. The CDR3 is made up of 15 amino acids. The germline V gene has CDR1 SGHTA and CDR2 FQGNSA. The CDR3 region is CASSVTGTSGDTQYF. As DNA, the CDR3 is TGTGCCAGCAGCGTGACCGGGACTAGCGGAGATACGCAGTATTTT. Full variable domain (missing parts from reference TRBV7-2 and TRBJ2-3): GAGVSQSPSNKVTEKGKDVELRCDPISGHTALYWYRQSLGQGLEFLIYFQGNSAPDKSGLPSDRFSAERTGGSVSTLTIQRTQQEDSAVYLCASSVTGTSGDTQYFGPGTRLTVL.

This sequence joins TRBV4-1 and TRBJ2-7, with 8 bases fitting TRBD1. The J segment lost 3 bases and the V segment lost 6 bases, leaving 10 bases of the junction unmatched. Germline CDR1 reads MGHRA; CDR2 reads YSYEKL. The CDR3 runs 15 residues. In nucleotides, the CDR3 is TGCGCCAGCAGTCGTAACGGACAGGGAGACTACGAGCAGTACTTC. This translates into CASSRNGQGDYEQYF.